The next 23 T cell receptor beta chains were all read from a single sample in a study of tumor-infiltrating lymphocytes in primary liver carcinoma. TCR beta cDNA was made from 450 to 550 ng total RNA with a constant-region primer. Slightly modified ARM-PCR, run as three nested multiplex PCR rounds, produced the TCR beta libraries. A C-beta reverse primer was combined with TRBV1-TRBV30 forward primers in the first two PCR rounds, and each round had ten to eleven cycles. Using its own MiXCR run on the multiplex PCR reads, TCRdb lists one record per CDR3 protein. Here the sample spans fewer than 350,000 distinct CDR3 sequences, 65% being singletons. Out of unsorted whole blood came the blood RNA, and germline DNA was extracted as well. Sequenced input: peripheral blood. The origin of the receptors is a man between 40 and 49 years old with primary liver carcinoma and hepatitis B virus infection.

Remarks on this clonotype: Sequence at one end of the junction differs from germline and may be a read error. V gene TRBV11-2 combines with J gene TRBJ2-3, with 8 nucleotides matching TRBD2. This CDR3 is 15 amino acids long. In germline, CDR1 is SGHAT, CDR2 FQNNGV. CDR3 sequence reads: CTSSLIGRARDTQYF. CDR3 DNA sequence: TGTACCAGCAGCTTAATCGGGAGGGCCAGAGATACGCAGTATTTT.

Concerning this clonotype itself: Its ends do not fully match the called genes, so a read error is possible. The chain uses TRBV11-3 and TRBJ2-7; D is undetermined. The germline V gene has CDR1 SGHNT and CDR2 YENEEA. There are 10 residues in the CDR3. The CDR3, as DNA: TGTGCCAGCTGCTTAAACGTGCAGTACTTC. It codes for CASCLNVQYF.

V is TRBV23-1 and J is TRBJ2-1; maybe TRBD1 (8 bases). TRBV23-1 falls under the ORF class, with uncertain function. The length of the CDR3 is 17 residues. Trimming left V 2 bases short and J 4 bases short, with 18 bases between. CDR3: CASSQGATGGEYNEQFF. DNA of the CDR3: TGCGCCAGCAGTCAAGGAGCAACAGGGGGGGAGTACAATGAGCAGTTCTTC.

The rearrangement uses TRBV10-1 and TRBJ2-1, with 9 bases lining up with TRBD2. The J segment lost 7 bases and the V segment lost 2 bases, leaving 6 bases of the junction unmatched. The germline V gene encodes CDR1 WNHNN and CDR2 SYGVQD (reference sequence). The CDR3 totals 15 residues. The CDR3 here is CASSEAGGPGNEQFF. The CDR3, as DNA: TGCGCCAGCAGTGAGGCGGGAGGGCCCGGGAATGAGCAGTTCTTC.

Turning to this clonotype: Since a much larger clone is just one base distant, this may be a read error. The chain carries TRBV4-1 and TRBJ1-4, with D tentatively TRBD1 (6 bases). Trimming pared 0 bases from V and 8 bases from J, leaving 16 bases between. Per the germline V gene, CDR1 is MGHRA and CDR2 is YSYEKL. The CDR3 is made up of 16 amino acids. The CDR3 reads CASSQELGHPREKLFF. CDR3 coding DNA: TGCGCCAGCAGCCAAGAGCTGGGACACCCCCGGGAAAAACTGTTTTTT.

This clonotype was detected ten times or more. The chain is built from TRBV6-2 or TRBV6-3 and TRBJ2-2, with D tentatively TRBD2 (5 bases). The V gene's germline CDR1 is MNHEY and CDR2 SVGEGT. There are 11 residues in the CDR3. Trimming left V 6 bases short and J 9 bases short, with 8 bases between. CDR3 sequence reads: CASSGLRELFF. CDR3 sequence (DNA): TGTGCCAGCAGCGGACTGAGGGAGCTGTTTTTT.

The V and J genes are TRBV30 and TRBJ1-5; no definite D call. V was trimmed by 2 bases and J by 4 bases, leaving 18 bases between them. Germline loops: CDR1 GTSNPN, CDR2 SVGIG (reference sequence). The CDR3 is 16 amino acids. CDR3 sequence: CAWSTLGRRLNQPQHF. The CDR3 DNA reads TGTGCCTGGAGTACACTCGGGCGGAGGCTAAATCAGCCCCAGCATTTT. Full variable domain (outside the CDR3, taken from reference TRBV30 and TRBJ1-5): SQTIHQWPATLVQPVGSPLSLECTVEGTSNPNLYWYRQAAGRGLQLLFYSVGIGQISSEVPQNLSASRPQDRQFILSSKKLLLSDSGFYLCAWSTLGRRLNQPQHFGDGTRLSIL.

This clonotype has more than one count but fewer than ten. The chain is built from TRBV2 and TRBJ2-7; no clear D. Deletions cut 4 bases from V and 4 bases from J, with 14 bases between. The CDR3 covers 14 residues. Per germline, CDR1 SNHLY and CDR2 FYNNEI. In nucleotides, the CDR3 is TGTGCCAGCAGTGGGGATTCGGCCTTATACGAGCAGTACTTC. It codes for CASSGDSALYEQYF. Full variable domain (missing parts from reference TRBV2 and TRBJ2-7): EPEVTQTPSHQVTQMGQEVILRCVPISNHLYFYWYRQILGQKVEFLVSFYNNEISEKSEIFDDQFSVERPDGSNFTLKIRSTKLEDSAMYFCASSGDSALYEQYFGPGTRLTVT.

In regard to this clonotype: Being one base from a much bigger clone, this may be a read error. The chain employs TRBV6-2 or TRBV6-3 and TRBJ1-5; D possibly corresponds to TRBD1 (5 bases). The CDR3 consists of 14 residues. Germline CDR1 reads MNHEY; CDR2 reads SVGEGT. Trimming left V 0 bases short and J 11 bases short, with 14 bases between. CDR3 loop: CASSYSTLRQSQHF. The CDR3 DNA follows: TGTGCCAGCAGTTACTCGACCCTCCGACAGTCCCAGCATTTT.

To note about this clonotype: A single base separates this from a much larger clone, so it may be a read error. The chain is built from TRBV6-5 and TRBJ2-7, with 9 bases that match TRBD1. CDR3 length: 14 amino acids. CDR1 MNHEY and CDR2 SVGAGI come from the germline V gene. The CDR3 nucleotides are TGTGCCAGCCGTTACGGGACAGGGACCTACGAGCAGTACTTC. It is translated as CASRYGTGTYEQYF.

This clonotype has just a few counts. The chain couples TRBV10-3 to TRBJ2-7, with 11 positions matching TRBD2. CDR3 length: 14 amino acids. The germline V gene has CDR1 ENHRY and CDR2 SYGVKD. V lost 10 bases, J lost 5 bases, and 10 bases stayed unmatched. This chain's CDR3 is CATKGGTSGNEQYF. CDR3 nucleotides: TGTGCCACCAAGGGCGGGACTAGCGGTAACGAGCAGTACTTC.

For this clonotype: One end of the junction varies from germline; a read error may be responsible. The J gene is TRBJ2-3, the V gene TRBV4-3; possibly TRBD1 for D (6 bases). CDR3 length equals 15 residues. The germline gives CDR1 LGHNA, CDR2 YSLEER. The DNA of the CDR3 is TGTGCCAGCAGCCAGTATCAGGGGTGGGCAGATACGCAGTATTTT. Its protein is CASSQYQGWADTQYF.

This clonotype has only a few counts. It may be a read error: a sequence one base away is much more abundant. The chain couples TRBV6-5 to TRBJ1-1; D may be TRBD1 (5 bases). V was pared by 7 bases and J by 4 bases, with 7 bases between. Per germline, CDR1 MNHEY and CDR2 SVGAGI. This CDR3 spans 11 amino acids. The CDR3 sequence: CASKGITEAFF. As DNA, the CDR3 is TGTGCCAGCAAGGGGATCACTGAAGCTTTCTTT.

The CDR3 sequence: CASSLGEGTDTQYF. DNA of the CDR3: TGCGCCAGCAGCCTGGGTGAGGGCACAGATACGCAGTATTTT. V usage is TRBV5-1 and J usage is TRBJ2-3, with D uncertain. The germline V and J ends were trimmed by 4 bases and 1 base, with 10 bases remaining between them. The CDR3 contains 14 residues. Looked up from germline, CDR1 is SGHRS and CDR2 is YFSETQ.

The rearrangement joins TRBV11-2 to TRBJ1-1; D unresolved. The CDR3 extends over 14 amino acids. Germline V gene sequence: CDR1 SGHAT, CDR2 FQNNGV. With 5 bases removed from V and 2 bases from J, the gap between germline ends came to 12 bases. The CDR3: CASSANIVNTEAFF. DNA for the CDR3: TGTGCCAGCAGCGCCAACATCGTAAACACTGAAGCTTTCTTT.

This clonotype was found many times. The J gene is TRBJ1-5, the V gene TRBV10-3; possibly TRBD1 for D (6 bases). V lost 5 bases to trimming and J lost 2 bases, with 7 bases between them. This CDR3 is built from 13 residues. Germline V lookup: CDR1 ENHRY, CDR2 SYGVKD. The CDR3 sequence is CAISPGGNQPQHF. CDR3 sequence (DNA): TGTGCCATCAGTCCAGGGGGCAATCAGCCCCAGCATTTT.

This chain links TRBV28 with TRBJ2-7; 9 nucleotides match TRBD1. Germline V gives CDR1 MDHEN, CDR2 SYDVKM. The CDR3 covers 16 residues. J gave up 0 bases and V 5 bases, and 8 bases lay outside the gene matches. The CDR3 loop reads CASSRSTGGSSYEQYF. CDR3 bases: TGTGCCAGCAGTCGCTCAACAGGGGGCAGCTCCTACGAGCAGTACTTC.

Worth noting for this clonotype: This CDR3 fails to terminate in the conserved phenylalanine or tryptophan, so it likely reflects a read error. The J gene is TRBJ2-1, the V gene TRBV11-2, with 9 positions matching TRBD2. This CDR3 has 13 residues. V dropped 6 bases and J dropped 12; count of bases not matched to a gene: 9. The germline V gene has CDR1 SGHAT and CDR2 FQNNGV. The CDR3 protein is CASSKGVAGAQFS. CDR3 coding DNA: TGTGCCAGCAGTAAGGGAGTAGCGGGAGCGCAGTTCTCC.

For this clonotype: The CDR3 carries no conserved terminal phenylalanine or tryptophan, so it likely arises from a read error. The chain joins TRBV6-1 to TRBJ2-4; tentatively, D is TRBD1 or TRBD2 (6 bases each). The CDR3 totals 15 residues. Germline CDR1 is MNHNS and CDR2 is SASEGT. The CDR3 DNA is TGTGCCAGCATTGAACAGGGAGGCGTAAGAAACATTCAGTACTCC. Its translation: CASIEQGGVRNIQYS.

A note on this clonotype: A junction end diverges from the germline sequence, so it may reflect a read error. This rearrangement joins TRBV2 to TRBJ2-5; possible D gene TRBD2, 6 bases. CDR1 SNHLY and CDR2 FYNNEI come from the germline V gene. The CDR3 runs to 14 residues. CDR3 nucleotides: TGTGCCATCAGTGAGATTGCAGGGAGGTATACCCAGTACTTC. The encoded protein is CAISEIAGRYTQYF.

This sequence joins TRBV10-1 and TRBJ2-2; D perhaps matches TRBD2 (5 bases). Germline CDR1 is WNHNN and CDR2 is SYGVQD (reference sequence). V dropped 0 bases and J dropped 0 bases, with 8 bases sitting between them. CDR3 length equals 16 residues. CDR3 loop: CASSESAGANTGELFF. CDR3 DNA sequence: TGCGCCAGCAGTGAGTCGGCCGGGGCGAACACCGGGGAGCTGTTTTTT.

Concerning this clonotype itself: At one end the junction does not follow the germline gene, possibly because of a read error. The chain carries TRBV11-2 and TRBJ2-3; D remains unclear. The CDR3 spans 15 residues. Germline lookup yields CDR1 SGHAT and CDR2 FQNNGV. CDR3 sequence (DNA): TGTACCAGCAGCCATAAAGTGGGGAACACAGATACGCAGTATTTT. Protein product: CTSSHKVGNTDTQYF.

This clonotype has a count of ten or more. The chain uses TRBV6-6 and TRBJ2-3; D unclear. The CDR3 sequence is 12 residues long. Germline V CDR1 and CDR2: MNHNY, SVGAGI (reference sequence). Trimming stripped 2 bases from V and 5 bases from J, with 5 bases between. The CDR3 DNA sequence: TGTGCCAGCAGTTACGCGGTAGATACGCAGTATTTT. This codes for CASSYAVDTQYF.